This passage covers 16 T cell receptor beta chains from one sample sequenced in a study of identifying expanded T cells in peripheral blood. Only in-frame clones appear in the TCRdb table, and some are missing; sequencing was by immunoSEQ multiplex PCR. Of about 100,000 clones listed, about 90% are singletons. Sequenced input: blood. Receptor source: a person aged 18 to 70 in good health.

The J gene is TRBJ1-2, the V gene TRBV6-5, with TRBD1 identical over 10 bases. Germline V gene sequence: CDR1 MNHEY, CDR2 SVGAGI. CDR3 length: 14 amino acids. Trimming removed 6 bases from V and 8 bases from J; junction bases left unmatched: 9. The CDR3: CASSRPGTGDGYTF. Here the CDR3 DNA reads TGTGCCAGCAGCCGCCCCGGGACAGGGGACGGCTACACCTTC.

This rearrangement joins TRBV7-3 to TRBJ1-1; 7 positions match TRBD1. The junction had 1 base not matched to a gene; V was cut back by 5 bases and J by 1 base. The CDR3 contains 13 residues. Germline CDR1 and CDR2: SGHTA and FQGTGA. CDR3 sequence: CASSRQGNTEAFF. CDR3 DNA: TGTGCCAGCAGCCGACAGGGGAACACTGAAGCTTTCTTT.

The V gene is TRBV5-1, the J gene TRBJ1-6, with D possibly being TRBD1 (5 bases). Trimming cost V 0 bases and J 9 bases, with 10 bases left between them. Looked up from germline, CDR1 is SGHRS and CDR2 is YFSETQ. The CDR3 contains 14 residues. For the CDR3, the DNA is TGCGCCAGCAGCTTGGGGGGGGTGCGTTCACCCCTCCACTTT. It encodes CASSLGGVRSPLHF.

The count of this clone is one. The J gene is TRBJ1-5, the V gene TRBV7-2, with D uncertain. Germline-derived CDR1 and CDR2 are SGHTA and FQGNSA. V was trimmed by 5 bases and J by 7 bases, leaving 18 bases between them. CDR3 size: 15 residues. CDR3 DNA: TGTGCCAGCAGCCCCGGCCTAGGGTGGGCCCAGCCCCAGCATTTT. Translating gives CASSPGLGWAQPQHF. Full variable domain (outside the CDR3, taken from reference TRBV7-2 and TRBJ1-5): GAGVSQSPSNKVTEKGKDVELRCDPISGHTALYWYRQSLGQGLEFLIYFQGNSAPDKSGLPSDRFSAERTGGSVSTLTIQRTQQEDSAVYLCASSPGLGWAQPQHFGDGTRLSIL.

This chain joins TRBV2 and TRBJ2-5, with no clear D. In germline, CDR1 is SNHLY, CDR2 FYNNEI. CDR3 length equals 14 residues. Trimming removed 2 bases at V and 1 base at J, with 8 bases between. CDR3 in amino acids: CASSELSTQETQYF. The CDR3 DNA reads as TGTGCCAGCAGTGAATTATCGACCCAAGAGACCCAGTACTTC.

V usage is TRBV19 and J usage is TRBJ2-1; 8 bases fit TRBD2. CDR1 and CDR2 from the germline V gene are LNHDA and SQIVND (reference sequence). J lost 7 bases, V lost 7 bases, and 12 bases had no gene match. The CDR3 runs 15 residues. CDR3 bases: TGTGCCAGTACCCTGGGGGCCAGCGGGGGAAATGAGCAGTTCTTC. It translates to CASTLGASGGNEQFF.

In this sample, this clone turned up once. The CDR3 sequence is CASSSRDTETQYF. CDR3 nucleotides: TGTGCCAGCAGTTCGAGGGACACCGAGACCCAGTACTTC. The rearrangement links TRBV28 to TRBJ2-5, with D possibly TRBD1 on 6 matching bases. The CDR3 extends over 13 amino acids. Germline loops: CDR1 MDHEN, CDR2 SYDVKM. The V gene lost 4 bases and the J gene lost 5 bases, with 11 bases spanning the gap.

The V gene is TRBV27, the J gene TRBJ2-7; 7 bases agree with TRBD2. The CDR3 runs 15 residues. Trimming removed 5 bases from V and 0 bases from J; junction bases left unmatched: 7. Germline V lookup: CDR1 MNHEY, CDR2 SMNVEV (reference sequence). The CDR3 loop reads CASSPLAVNSYEQYF. The CDR3 nucleotides read TGTGCCAGCAGTCCCCTAGCGGTTAACTCCTACGAGCAGTACTTC.

This chain links TRBV10-3 with TRBJ1-1; D is possibly TRBD1 (6 bases). This CDR3 spans 17 amino acids. Germline assignment: CDR1 ENHRY and CDR2 SYGVKD. Trimming left V 7 bases short and J 5 bases short, with 26 bases between. CDR3: CAITQDSGLVRQTEAFF. The CDR3 DNA reads as TGTGCCATCACCCAGGACAGCGGCTTAGTCAGACAGACTGAAGCTTTCTTT.

The V and J genes are TRBV29-1 and TRBJ1-1; D is perhaps TRBD1 (6 bases). The ends were cut back, 2 bases at V and 4 bases at J, with 17 bases in the middle. Germline V gene data show CDR1 as SQVTM and CDR2 as ANQGSEA. This CDR3 has 15 residues. The CDR3 nucleotides are TGCAGCGTTGAAAAGGGGGGGAGGACCCTCACTGAAGCTTTCTTT. Protein: CSVEKGGRTLTEAFF.

In nucleotides, the CDR3 is TGCGCCAGCAGCCCCCGGGACAACTATGGCTACACCTTC. It is translated as CASSPRDNYGYTF. V is TRBV4-1 and J is TRBJ1-2, with a weak D call TRBD1 (5 bases). V was pared by 4 bases and J by 2 bases, with 8 bases between. Germline-derived CDR1 and CDR2 are MGHRA and YSYEKL. The CDR3 has 13 amino acids.

The chain links TRBV19 to TRBJ1-5; D is unclear. Trimming took 1 base from V and 0 from J, leaving 7 bases between them. The CDR3 is 15 amino acids. Germline values: CDR1 LNHDA, CDR2 SQIVND (reference sequence). CDR3 amino acids: CASSIGPYSNQPQHF. CDR3 in DNA: TGTGCCAGTAGTATAGGACCATATAGCAATCAGCCCCAGCATTTT. The full variable domain, with the rest looked up from reference TRBV19 and TRBJ1-5, is DGGITQSPKYLFRKEGQNVTLSCEQNLNHDAMYWYRQDPGQGLRLIYYSQIVNDFQKGDIAEGYSVSREKKESFPLTVTSAQKNPTAFYLCASSIGPYSNQPQHFGDGTRLSIL.

The chain uses TRBV5-1 and TRBJ2-7; TRBD2 aligns across 8 bases. The V gene's germline CDR1 is SGHRS and CDR2 YFSETQ. The V gene end was trimmed by 4 bases and the J gene end by 4 bases; junction bases not matched to a gene: 10. This CDR3 is 15 amino acids long. The CDR3 sequence: CASSRLAGLLYEQYF. The DNA of the CDR3 is TGCGCCAGCAGCAGATTAGCGGGACTCCTTTACGAGCAGTACTTC. Complete variable domain (other parts from reference TRBV5-1 and TRBJ2-7): KAGVTQTPRYLIKTRGQQVTLSCSPISGHRSVSWYQQTPGQGLQFLFEYFSETQRNKGNFPGRFSGRQFSNSRSEMNVSTLELGDSALYLCASSRLAGLLYEQYFGPGTRLTVT.

The gene calls are TRBV27 and TRBJ1-1; D is possibly TRBD1 (5 bases). In germline, CDR1 is MNHEY, CDR2 SMNVEV (reference sequence). The CDR3 extends over 14 amino acids. V was cut by 5 bases and J by 1 base, with 11 bases left in between. The CDR3 sequence is CASSPFRENTEAFF. For the CDR3, the DNA is TGTGCCAGCAGTCCCTTCAGGGAGAACACTGAAGCTTTCTTT.

This sequence joins TRBV9 and TRBJ2-3; 8 bases match TRBD2. With V trimmed by 2 bases and J by 0 bases, 11 bases remained unmatched. The CDR3 has 18 residues. Germline loops: CDR1 SGDLS, CDR2 YYNGEE. CDR3 loop: CASSVSGGNSPSTDTQYF. The DNA of the CDR3 is TGTGCCAGCAGCGTGAGCGGGGGCAACTCCCCTAGCACAGATACGCAGTATTTT.

V and J are TRBV7-8 and TRBJ2-3; TRBD1 might be the D (5 bases). This CDR3 comprises 17 residues. Germline values: CDR1 SGHVS, CDR2 FQNEAQ. Trimming removed 5 bases from V and 6 bases from J, with 24 bases in between. The CDR3 region is CASSPRPVTALGDTQYF. The CDR3 DNA reads as TGTGCCAGCAGCCCGCGCCCTGTGACAGCCCTTGGGGATACGCAGTATTTT.